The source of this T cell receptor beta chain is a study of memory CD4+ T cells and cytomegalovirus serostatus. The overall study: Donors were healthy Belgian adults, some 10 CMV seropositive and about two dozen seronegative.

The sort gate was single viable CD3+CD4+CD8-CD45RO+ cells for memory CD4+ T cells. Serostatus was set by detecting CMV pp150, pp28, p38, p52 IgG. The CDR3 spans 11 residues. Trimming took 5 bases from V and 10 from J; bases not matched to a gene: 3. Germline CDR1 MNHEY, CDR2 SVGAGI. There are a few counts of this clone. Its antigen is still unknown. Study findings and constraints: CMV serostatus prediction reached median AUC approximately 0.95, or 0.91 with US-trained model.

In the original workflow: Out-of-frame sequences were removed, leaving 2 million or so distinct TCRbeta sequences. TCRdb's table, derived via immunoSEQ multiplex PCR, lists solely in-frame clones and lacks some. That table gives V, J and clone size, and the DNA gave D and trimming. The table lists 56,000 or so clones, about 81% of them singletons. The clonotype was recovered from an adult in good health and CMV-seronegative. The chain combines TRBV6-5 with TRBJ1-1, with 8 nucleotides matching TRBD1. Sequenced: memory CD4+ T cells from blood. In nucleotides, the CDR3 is TGTGCCAGCAGTCCAGGGGGCAGAGCTTTCTTT. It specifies CASSPGGRAFF.